Detailed here is one TCR beta chain. What it binds is not known. The data originate from a study of T cells after yellow fever vaccination. Points from the study as a whole: Contamination by abundant bulk-population clonotypes could be present in FACS-sorted repertoires.

For TCR, cDNA came from 5'RACE template switching, which added a universal primer site and UMIs. TCRdb passed the 5' RACE reads through MiXCR, listing each CDR3 protein once. Of 550,000 to 750,000 distinct CDR3 sequences detected, approximately 13% appear once; the ten largest clones hold about 14%. V was clipped by 6 bases and J by 1 base, with 4 bases between them. Germline V gene data show CDR1 as MNHEY and CDR2 as SVGAGI. This CDR3 contains 12 residues. The gene calls are TRBV6-5 and TRBJ1-3; no reliable D call. The material was PBMCs, obtained on the day of the yellow fever booster vaccination. The clonotype originates from a man aged 30 to 39 who received the YFV17D yellow fever vaccine. The CDR3 protein is CASRQSGNTIYF. The CDR3 region has the DNA TGTGCCAGCAGACAATCTGGAAACACCATATATTTT.